The 15 T cell receptor beta chains below were found in one sample sequenced in a study of blood T cell repertoires in COVID-19. Sequenced by immunoSEQ multiplex PCR; TCRdb stores in-frame clones only, minus some. The sample consists of hundreds of thousands of clones, more than 70% of them appearing once. Sequenced: peripheral blood. These receptors all come from a woman at least 80 years old with COVID-19, enrolled during active disease.

The chain employs TRBV7-9 and TRBJ1-6; 9 bases agree with TRBD1. V dropped 5 bases and J dropped 9; count of bases not matched to a gene: 11. The CDR3 consists of 16 residues. Per germline, CDR1 SEHNR and CDR2 FQNEAQ (reference sequence). The CDR3 loop reads CASSPPTGGLLSPLHF. CDR3 bases: TGTGCCAGCAGCCCGCCGACAGGGGGGTTGCTTTCACCCCTCCACTTT.

The J gene is TRBJ1-4, the V gene TRBV7-2, with 7 bases identical to TRBD1. The V gene's germline CDR1 is SGHTA and CDR2 FQGNSA. Germline trimming cut 5 bases from V and 0 bases from J; bases unmatched to any gene: 6. This CDR3 region has 16 residues. CDR3 in amino acids: CASSMGQIATNEKLFF. The DNA of the CDR3 is TGTGCCAGCAGCATGGGACAGATCGCAACTAATGAAAAACTGTTTTTT. Combining the CDR3 with reference TRBV7-2 and TRBJ1-4 gives the whole variable domain GAGVSQSPSNKVTEKGKDVELRCDPISGHTALYWYRQSLGQGLEFLIYFQGNSAPDKSGLPSDRFSAERTGGSVSTLTIQRTQQEDSAVYLCASSMGQIATNEKLFFGSGTQLSVL.

The chain joins TRBV6-5 to TRBJ1-2, with 7 bases that match TRBD1. The junction had 7 bases not matched to a gene; V was cut back by 8 bases and J by 7 bases. Germline values: CDR1 MNHEY, CDR2 SVGAGI. This CDR3 spans 12 amino acids. CDR3 amino acids: CASEGQSLGYTF. CDR3 nucleotide sequence: TGTGCCAGCGAGGGACAGAGCCTTGGCTACACCTTC.

The J gene is TRBJ1-2, the V gene TRBV18, with 7 bases lining up with TRBD1. V lost 5 bases, J lost 4 bases, and 4 bases stayed unmatched. CDR1 and CDR2 from the germline V gene are KGHSH and LQKENI. The CDR3 runs to 13 residues. The CDR3 DNA reads TGTGCCAGCTCATCGACAGGGCCCTATGGCTACACCTTC. Its translation: CASSSTGPYGYTF. Using reference TRBV18 and TRBJ1-2 for the parts outside the CDR3, the full variable domain is NAGVMQNPRHLVRRRGQEARLRCSPMKGHSHVYWYRQLPEEGLKFMVYLQKENIIDESGMPKERFSAEFPKEGPSILRIQQVVRGDSAAYFCASSSTGPYGYTFGSGTRLTVV.

This chain uses TRBV7-9 with TRBJ1-5, with 8 bases aligning to TRBD1. This CDR3 comprises 15 residues. Germline V gene lookup returns CDR1 SEHNR and CDR2 FQNEAQ (reference sequence). V dropped 5 bases and J dropped 4; count of bases not matched to a gene: 7. The CDR3 DNA is TGTGCCAGCAGCCCCACCGGACAGGGTAATCAGCCCCAGCATTTT. As protein: CASSPTGQGNQPQHF.

This chain links TRBV2 with TRBJ1-2; the D gene is possibly TRBD1 (6 bases). The germline V gene encodes CDR1 SNHLY and CDR2 FYNNEI. This CDR3 has 15 amino acids. Trimming shortened V by 8 bases and J by 4 bases, and 20 bases separated the two germline ends. CDR3 in DNA: TGTGCCAGCGGGGGGGCCTTCCTGAGAGGCTATGGCTACACCTTC. Its protein is CASGGAFLRGYGYTF. The full variable domain, its missing parts supplied by reference TRBV2 and TRBJ1-2, is EPEVTQTPSHQVTQMGQEVILRCVPISNHLYFYWYRQILGQKVEFLVSFYNNEISEKSEIFDDQFSVERPDGSNFTLKIRSTKLEDSAMYFCASGGAFLRGYGYTFGSGTRLTVV.

In regard to this clone: One end of the junction does not line up with germline, which may come from a read error. V is TRBV30 and J is TRBJ1-1; 9 bases map to TRBD1. Germline V lookup: CDR1 GTSNPN, CDR2 SVGIG (reference sequence). This CDR3 has 15 amino acids. CDR3 amino acids: CAWSGGTGLNTEAFF. DNA of the CDR3: TGTGCCTGGAGTGGAGGGACAGGGTTGAATACTGAAGCTTTCTTT.

V gene TRBV3-1 (or the pseudogene TRBV3-2) combines with J gene TRBJ1-1, with 8 bases aligning to TRBD1. The CDR3 is made up of 15 amino acids. The ends lost 4 bases at V and 7 bases at J; junction bases unmatched: 11. Germline CDR1 LGHDT, CDR2 YNNKEL (reference sequence). CDR3 sequence (DNA): TGTGCCAGCAGCCCGGTTGCAGGGGGCGAGGGTGAAGCTTTCTTT. Amino acid sequence: CASSPVAGGEGEAFF.

Here the CDR3 DNA reads TGCAGCGCCCTACAACTAGCGGGCGGGGCAGATACGCAGTATTTT. Translation gives CSALQLAGGADTQYF. The genes are TRBV29-1 and TRBJ2-3; TRBD2 aligns across 9 bases. Per the germline V gene, CDR1 is SQVTM and CDR2 is ANQGSEA. There are 15 residues in the CDR3. V was pared by 7 bases and J by 4 bases, with 12 bases of the junction left unmatched.

This chain connects TRBV3-1 (or the pseudogene TRBV3-2) to TRBJ1-3, with 7 bases lining up with TRBD1. The V gene's germline CDR1 is LGHDT and CDR2 YNNKEL (reference sequence). The V gene end was trimmed by 3 bases and the J gene end by 4 bases; junction bases not matched to a gene: 18. This CDR3 is built from 19 residues. This CDR3 reads CASSHPGGEVSSIGNTIYF. The CDR3 bases are TGTGCCAGCAGCCACCCAGGGGGTGAAGTATCCTCTATCGGAAACACCATATATTTT.

This chain links TRBV7-2 with TRBJ2-7, with unresolved D. The CDR3 is made up of 14 amino acids. Trimming removed 1 base at V and 4 bases at J, with 11 bases between. Germline CDR1 and CDR2: SGHTA and FQGNSA. In nucleotides, the CDR3 is TGTGCCAGCAGCTTAGGCCCCAGTTTGTACGAGCAGTACTTC. Translated: CASSLGPSLYEQYF.

This chain connects TRBV7-2 to TRBJ1-1; 7 bases match TRBD1. This CDR3 has 16 residues. Germline CDR1 reads SGHTA; CDR2 reads FQGNSA. J lost 2 bases, V lost 4 bases, and 10 bases had no gene match. The CDR3 DNA sequence: TGTGCCAGCAGCTCCAACCAGGGGGGCTTTAACACTGAAGCTTTCTTT. Its translation is CASSSNQGGFNTEAFF.

The chain employs TRBV7-8 and TRBJ2-3, with D perhaps TRBD1 (6 bases). Trimming took off 5 bases at V and 0 bases at J, with 18 bases between the two ends. Germline loops: CDR1 SGHVS, CDR2 FQNEAQ. The CDR3 totals 17 residues. This chain's CDR3 is CASSPRVRGESTDTQYF. Written as DNA, the CDR3 is TGTGCCAGCAGCCCCCGGGTCAGGGGCGAGAGCACAGATACGCAGTATTTT.

J is TRBJ2-4 and V is TRBV5-4, with 8 bases matching TRBD1. The CDR3 is made up of 15 amino acids. CDR1 SGHNT and CDR2 YYREEE come from the germline V gene (reference sequence). Trimming removed 4 bases from V and 6 bases from J; junction bases left unmatched: 9. CDR3 amino acids: CASSPEIDRGNIQYF. As DNA, the CDR3 is TGTGCCAGCAGCCCGGAAATAGACAGGGGAAACATTCAGTACTTC. The entire variable domain, with the rest obtained from reference TRBV5-4 and TRBJ2-4, is as follows: ETGVTQSPTHLIKTRGQQVTLRCSSQSGHNTVSWYQQALGQGPQFIFQYYREEENGRGNFPPRFSGLQFPNYSSELNVNALELDDSALYLCASSPEIDRGNIQYFGAGTRLSVL.

The chain carries TRBV9 and TRBJ2-7; 8 bases map to TRBD1. V lost 4 bases and J lost 2; bases outside the gene matches: 5. Germline V gives CDR1 SGDLS, CDR2 YYNGEE. The length of the CDR3 is 14 residues. CDR3 sequence (DNA): TGTGCCAGCAGCATCGGACAGGGACCCTACGAGCAGTACTTC. Protein: CASSIGQGPYEQYF.